This note documents a single TCR beta chain sequence. Its antigen remains unknown. Researchers ran the PCR with 60 Vbeta and 13 Jbeta primers. The data were produced by immunoSEQ multiplex PCR, yet TCRdb's version contains in-frame clones alone and is incomplete. The table has roughly 170,000 clones, just under 80% seen once. These data come from a study of cytomegalovirus exposure and HLA in healthy donors. Broader study findings: Roughly even sequencing depth across donors was the assumption behind the presence/absence analyses.

Specimen: PBMCs. The receptor's source is a man aged 30-40 years in good health and CMV-seronegative.

The CDR3 loop is CASSFRGLGTGELFF. For the CDR3, the DNA is TGTGCCAGCAGCTTCCGGGGTCTCGGCACCGGGGAGCTGTTTTTT. This chain uses TRBV11-2 with TRBJ2-2; D perhaps matches TRBD2 (5 bases). Trimming shortened V by 3 bases and J by 4 bases, and 12 bases separated the two germline ends. This CDR3 spans 15 amino acids. Germline CDR1 and CDR2: SGHAT and FQNNGV.